These 5 T cell receptor beta chains share one sample of origin, sequenced in a study of CD8+CD57+ T cells in acquired aplastic anemia. Only patients with CD8+CD57+ cell expansion on flow cytometry were chosen for sequencing. TCR beta VDJ and CDR3 were profiled, and genomic DNA was the template. TCRdb re-called the reads with MiXCR, one entry per CDR3 protein. The sample lists around 200,000 distinct CDR3 sequences, about 50% occurring once. Sequencing was performed on sorted CD4+, CD8+, or CD8+CD57+ T cells (not recorded which) from PBMCs. These receptors all stem from a human donor with aplastic anemia.

This sequence joins TRBV29-1 and TRBJ2-7; 7 nucleotides agree with TRBD2. This CDR3 spans 12 amino acids. Losses at the gene ends were 4 bases for V and 4 bases for J; bases not matched to a gene: 4. Germline CDR1 is SQVTM and CDR2 is ANQGSEA. The CDR3 sequence is CSVGEGPYEQYF. The CDR3 nucleotides are TGCAGCGTTGGGGAGGGGCCGTACGAGCAGTACTTC.

The V and J genes are TRBV7-6 and TRBJ1-1; D is undetermined. Germline values: CDR1 SGHVS, CDR2 FNYEAQ. The CDR3 length is 13 residues. V gave up 3 bases and J gave up 0 bases, with 5 bases separating them. The CDR3 DNA sequence: TGTGCCAGCAGCTTTTTGGTGAACACTGAAGCTTTCTTT. It yields the protein CASSFLVNTEAFF.

The chain is built from TRBV15 and TRBJ1-1; D possibly corresponds to TRBD1 (5 bases). The V and J ends lost 1 base and 7 bases respectively, with 19 bases between them. CDR1 is LNHNV and CDR2 is YYDKDF in the germline V gene (reference sequence). The CDR3 runs 16 residues. Here the CDR3 reads CATSRGYGREEGEAFF. The CDR3 coding sequence is TGTGCCACCAGCAGAGGATACGGCAGGGAAGAGGGTGAAGCTTTCTTT.

This chain connects TRBV20-1 to TRBJ2-5; D unresolved. Germline CDR1 DFQATT, CDR2 SNEGSKA (reference sequence). V lost 4 bases and J 5 bases, leaving 5 bases between the germline ends. This CDR3 spans 10 amino acids. CDR3 in amino acids: CSAKRETQYF. CDR3 nucleotides: TGCAGTGCTAAGAGGGAGACCCAGTACTTC.

The chain employs TRBV27 and TRBJ1-2, with 8 bases aligning to TRBD1. After removal of 8 bases from V and 4 bases from J, the junction contained 12 bases not matched to a gene. The CDR3 covers 15 residues. Germline values: CDR1 MNHEY, CDR2 SMNVEV (reference sequence). As DNA, the CDR3 is TGTGCCAGCGGCCAAGGACAGGGCGGTGTCTATGGCTACACCTTC. It specifies CASGQGQGGVYGYTF.